This TCR beta chain was profiled in a study of T cells in Graves' hyperthyroidism and ophthalmopathy. This clonotype came up a few times. This CDR3 comprises 15 residues. CDR1 is MNHEY and CDR2 is SMNVEV in the germline V gene (reference sequence). J lost 8 bases, V lost 3 bases, and 6 bases had no gene match. RNA transcripts served as the template for amplifying TCR beta CDR3 regions. The HTBI primer set served for first-round RT-PCR of the TCR CDR3. TCRdb re-analysed the multiplex PCR reads in MiXCR, keeping a single row per CDR3 protein. The repertoire holds a few hundred thousand distinct CDR3 sequences, roughly 14% seen once, with around a fifth in the top ten.

The clonotype was recovered from a woman between 25 and 40 years old with Graves' ophthalmopathy. What was sequenced was blood. The J gene is TRBJ2-1, the V gene TRBV27; 11 positions agree with TRBD2. The DNA of the CDR3 is TGTGCCAGCAGTTTGTCTGGACTAGCGGGCCATGAGCAGTTCTTC. Its protein is CASSLSGLAGHEQFF.